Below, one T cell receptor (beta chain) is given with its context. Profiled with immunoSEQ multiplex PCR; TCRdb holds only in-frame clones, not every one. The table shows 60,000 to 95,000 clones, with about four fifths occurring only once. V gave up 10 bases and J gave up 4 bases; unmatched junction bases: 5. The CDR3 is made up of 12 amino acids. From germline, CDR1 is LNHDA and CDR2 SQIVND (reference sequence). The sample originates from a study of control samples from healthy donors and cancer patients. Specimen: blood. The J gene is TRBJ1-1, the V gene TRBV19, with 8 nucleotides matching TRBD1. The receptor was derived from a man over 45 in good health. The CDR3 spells CANGQGGTEAFF. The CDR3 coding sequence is TGTGCCAACGGACAGGGCGGCACTGAAGCTTTCTTT.